The 28 T cell receptor beta chains below were found in one sample sequenced in a study of T cells in Graves' hyperthyroidism and ophthalmopathy. Amplification of TCR beta CDR3 regions used RNA as the template. In the first-round RT-PCR of the TCR CDR3, the HTBI primer set was used. Via MiXCR, TCRdb re-called the multiplex PCR reads, giving one row per CDR3 protein. The data show nearly 600,000 distinct CDR3 sequences, with approximately 14% seen just once and roughly 7% held by the top ten. Sequencing was performed on blood. These receptors were obtained from a woman aged 18-30 years with Graves' ophthalmopathy.

Details on this clonotype: This may be a read error, as it is one base from a much larger clone. The genes are TRBV28 and TRBJ2-2, with TRBD1 matching 8 bases. The CDR3 is 15 residues long. Per the germline V gene, CDR1 is MDHEN and CDR2 is SYDVKM. V was pared by 6 bases and J by 2 bases, with 5 bases of the junction left unmatched. The DNA of the CDR3 is TGTGCCAGCAGCACCGGGACAGGCAACACCGGGGAGCTGTTTTTT. Residues: CASSTGTGNTGELFF.

This clonotype was found many times. This rearrangement joins TRBV2 to TRBJ2-1, with 9 bases identical to TRBD2. The length of the CDR3 is 16 residues. V shed 0 bases and J 10 bases; nucleotides not matched to a gene: 10. The V gene's germline CDR1 is SNHLY and CDR2 FYNNEI. The CDR3 DNA is TGTGCCAGCAGTGAAGCGCGCCTAGCGGGAAACGAGGAGCAGTTCTTC. Translated, it gives CASSEARLAGNEEQFF.

Written as DNA, the CDR3 is TGTGCCTGGATAGGACTAGCGAAAGAGACCCAGTACTTC. It specifies CAWIGLAKETQYF. The V gene is TRBV30, the J gene TRBJ2-5; 9 nucleotides align to TRBD2. Germline values: CDR1 GTSNPN, CDR2 SVGIG (reference sequence). V trimming: 4 bases; J trimming: 3 bases; junction bases outside the gene matches: 3. CDR3 size: 13 residues.

V is TRBV20-1 and J is TRBJ2-3; D ambiguous. Germline-derived CDR1 and CDR2 are DFQATT and SNEGSKA (reference sequence). The length of the CDR3 is 10 residues. Trimming took off 5 bases at V and 6 bases at J, with 6 bases between the two ends. CDR3: CSAYHDTQYF. The CDR3 nucleotides are TGCAGTGCTTACCATGATACGCAGTATTTT.

V gene TRBV4-1 combines with J gene TRBJ1-4; a possible D gene is TRBD1 (6 bases). Germline V gene data show CDR1 as MGHRA and CDR2 as YSYEKL. V gave up 4 bases and J gave up 8 bases, with 23 bases separating them. The CDR3 has 17 amino acids. The CDR3 coding sequence is TGCGCCAGCAGCCGTTCCGGCCAAATGGGGGCGCAGGAAAAACTGTTTTTT. It specifies CASSRSGQMGAQEKLFF.

This clonotype was detected ten times or more. The V gene is TRBV27, the J gene TRBJ1-5; D is unresolved. Trimming cost V 1 base and J 5 bases, with 6 bases left between them. This CDR3 region has 13 residues. Looked up from germline, CDR1 is MNHEY and CDR2 is SMNVEV (reference sequence). The CDR3 protein is CASSLFGDQPQHF. The CDR3 DNA reads TGTGCCAGCAGTTTATTCGGGGATCAGCCCCAGCATTTT.

This clonotype was seen many times. The chain combines TRBV5-8 with TRBJ1-1; D gene unclear. The CDR3 consists of 13 residues. V lost 2 bases and J 1 base, leaving 6 bases between the germline ends. Germline V gene lookup returns CDR1 SGHTS and CDR2 YDEGEE. The CDR3 sequence: CASSFPQNTEAFF. In DNA form, the CDR3 reads TGTGCCAGCAGCTTTCCACAGAACACTGAAGCTTTCTTT.

This clonotype was seen repeatedly, ten times or more. The chain is built from TRBV6-1 and TRBJ1-6; D not certain. V dropped 7 bases and J dropped 9 bases, with 16 bases sitting between them. This CDR3 has 14 residues. Germline V lookup: CDR1 MNHNS, CDR2 SASEGT. The DNA of the CDR3 is TGTGCCAGCACCCTCGGACGGTTGATTTCACCCCTCCACTTT. Its translation is CASTLGRLISPLHF.

Many counts were recorded for this clonotype. This chain links TRBV3-1 with TRBJ2-7; TRBD1 is a possible D gene (6 bases). The CDR3 runs 14 residues. Trimming pared 3 bases from V and 0 bases from J, leaving 9 bases between. The V gene's germline CDR1 is LGHDT and CDR2 YNNKEL (reference sequence). The CDR3 coding sequence is TGTGCCAGCAGCCATCCGGGACACTCCTACGAGCAGTACTTC. This sequence encodes CASSHPGHSYEQYF.

This chain uses TRBV10-3 with TRBJ1-1; 9 bases fit TRBD1. V dropped 7 bases and J dropped 1; count of bases not matched to a gene: 4. Germline V gene data show CDR1 as ENHRY and CDR2 as SYGVKD. This CDR3 is 14 amino acids long. CDR3 sequence: CAINPGQGNTEAFF. The CDR3 DNA follows: TGTGCCATCAACCCGGGACAGGGGAACACTGAAGCTTTCTTT.

The gene calls are TRBV6-1 and TRBJ1-1; perhaps TRBD1 as D (6 bases). Germline-derived CDR1 and CDR2 are MNHNS and SASEGT. V lost 8 bases, J lost 5 bases, and 18 bases lay in between. The length of the CDR3 is 14 residues. The CDR3, as DNA: TGTGCCAGCGGGGACACCTCCCAGAAGACTGAAGCTTTCTTT. Its translation: CASGDTSQKTEAFF.

The chain recombines TRBV4-2 with TRBJ2-5; D not certain. CDR3 length: 16 residues. Germline CDR1 LGHNA, CDR2 YNFKEQ. Trimming took off 0 bases at V and 2 bases at J, with 13 bases between the two ends. The CDR3 DNA sequence: TGTGCCAGCAGCCAAGAGAATCTAGGGAATCAAGAGACCCAGTACTTC. This encodes CASSQENLGNQETQYF.

This chain connects TRBV20-1 to TRBJ1-1, with D perhaps TRBD1 (6 bases). This CDR3 comprises 15 residues. V was trimmed by 3 bases and J by 1 base, leaving 15 bases between them. Germline lookup yields CDR1 DFQATT and CDR2 SNEGSKA (reference sequence). This chain's CDR3 is CSASWGGSGNTEAFF. The CDR3 DNA sequence: TGCAGTGCTAGTTGGGGGGGCTCGGGGAACACTGAAGCTTTCTTT.

This clonotype was observed at least ten times. The genes are TRBV27 and TRBJ2-7, with D uncertain. This CDR3 region has 14 residues. Germline V CDR1 and CDR2: MNHEY, SMNVEV (reference sequence). The V gene lost 5 bases and the J gene lost 6 bases, with 17 bases spanning the gap. Written as DNA, the CDR3 is TGTGCCAGCAGTCCAAATGGGCAGTATCGCGAGCAGTACTTC. The encoded protein is CASSPNGQYREQYF.

Many counts were recorded for this clonotype. The chain joins TRBV12-3 or TRBV12-4 to TRBJ2-2; D unresolved. The CDR3 has 11 amino acids. Trimming pared 5 bases from V and 7 bases from J, leaving 5 bases between. The CDR3 sequence is CASSLIGELFF. The CDR3 nucleotides are TGTGCCAGCAGTCTCATCGGGGAGCTGTTTTTT.

This chain uses TRBV6-1 with TRBJ2-1; a weak D match, TRBD2 (5 bases). The V and J ends lost 6 bases and 2 bases respectively, with 14 bases between them. Germline CDR1 and CDR2: MNHNS and SASEGT. CDR3 size: 15 residues. CDR3 sequence reads: CASRTRALAYNEQFF. The CDR3 DNA reads as TGTGCCAGCAGAACGAGGGCGCTGGCCTACAATGAGCAGTTCTTC.

Ten or more counts support this clonotype. The chain links TRBV9 to TRBJ2-1; 7 nucleotides line up with TRBD2. CDR3 length: 15 amino acids. Germline V gene data show CDR1 as SGDLS and CDR2 as YYNGEE. Unmatched junction bases numbered 6, after V lost 4 bases and J lost 2 bases. The CDR3 DNA reads as TGTGCCAGCAGCCCGAGCGGGGTTACCTACAATGAGCAGTTCTTC. Protein product: CASSPSGVTYNEQFF.

This chain uses TRBV20-1 with TRBJ2-1; the match to TRBD2 covers 13 bases. J lost 3 bases, V lost 3 bases, and 5 bases had no gene match. This CDR3 region has 16 residues. Germline V gene lookup returns CDR1 DFQATT and CDR2 SNEGSKA (reference sequence). The CDR3 sequence: CSASGLAGAFYNEQFF. Written as DNA, the CDR3 is TGCAGTGCTAGTGGACTAGCGGGAGCCTTCTACAATGAGCAGTTCTTC.

The sample holds one count of this clonotype. The V and J genes are TRBV4-2 and TRBJ1-4; D not certain. This CDR3 region has 16 residues. Germline V CDR1 and CDR2: LGHNA, YNFKEQ. V was trimmed by 0 bases and J by 7 bases, leaving 15 bases between them. In nucleotides, the CDR3 is TGTGCCAGCAGCCAAGATCGTCTCGGGCAGATTGAAAAACTGTTTTTT. Amino acids: CASSQDRLGQIEKLFF.

This clonotype has a handful of counts. This sequence joins TRBV19 and TRBJ1-5, with TRBD1 matching over 11 bases. The CDR3 totals 14 residues. V lost 8 bases and J lost 1; bases outside the gene matches: 1. Germline assignment: CDR1 LNHDA and CDR2 SQIVND (reference sequence). Written as DNA, the CDR3 is TGTGCCAGTTGGGACAGGGGGAGCAATCAGCCCCAGCATTTT. Translated: CASWDRGSNQPQHF. The full variable domain, in which reference TRBV19 and TRBJ1-5 provide the parts outside the CDR3, is DGGITQSPKYLFRKEGQNVTLSCEQNLNHDAMYWYRQDPGQGLRLIYYSQIVNDFQKGDIAEGYSVSREKKESFPLTVTSAQKNPTAFYLCASWDRGSNQPQHFGDGTRLSIL.

This clonotype came up a few times. The V gene is TRBV4-1, the J gene TRBJ2-1, with D unclear. The ends were cut back, 2 bases at V and 5 bases at J, with 13 bases in the middle. CDR3 length: 15 residues. Looked up from germline, CDR1 is MGHRA and CDR2 is YSYEKL. CDR3 nucleotide sequence: TGCGCCAGCAGCCAACAATACCAAATCCACAATGAGCAGTTCTTC. Residues: CASSQQYQIHNEQFF.

With respect to this clonotype: This may be a read error: a much more frequent sequence differs by one nucleotide. This rearrangement joins TRBV5-1 to TRBJ1-1; 9 nucleotides align to TRBD1. Unmatched junction bases numbered 12, after V lost 6 bases and J lost 3 bases. Germline CDR1 reads SGHRS; CDR2 reads YFSETQ. The CDR3 spans 16 residues. CDR3 in amino acids: CASTTGTGLLDTEAFF. The CDR3 DNA follows: TGCGCCAGCACCACCGGGACAGGGCTCCTTGACACTGAAGCTTTCTTT.

Many counts were recorded for this clonotype. This sequence joins TRBV4-1 and TRBJ1-1; D gene unclear. The CDR3 loop spans 16 amino acids. The V and J ends lost 4 bases and 7 bases respectively, with 22 bases between them. Germline lookup yields CDR1 MGHRA and CDR2 YSYEKL. The CDR3 DNA follows: TGCGCCAGCAGCCCACGGACGGATTCAAGGCAGGATGAAGCTTTCTTT. Translating it yields CASSPRTDSRQDEAFF.

The V and J genes are TRBV29-1 and TRBJ1-2; TRBD1 is a possible D gene (5 bases). Trimming cost V 4 bases and J 8 bases, with 20 bases left between them. The CDR3 is 14 residues long. Germline values: CDR1 SQVTM, CDR2 ANQGSEA. CDR3 nucleotides: TGCAGCGTTGTACTAAGGGGTCTCGGAGGAGGCTACACCTTC. Translating it yields CSVVLRGLGGGYTF.

This clonotype was picked up a small number of times. This chain links TRBV19 with TRBJ1-1; no reliable D call. Germline loops: CDR1 LNHDA, CDR2 SQIVND (reference sequence). This CDR3 spans 15 amino acids. V was shortened by 2 bases and J by 0 bases, with 10 bases between the two germline ends. The CDR3 DNA reads TGTGCCAGTAGTATACTGGCCGACGTGAACACTGAAGCTTTCTTT. This codes for CASSILADVNTEAFF.

At least ten counts were recorded for this clonotype. The V gene is TRBV2, the J gene TRBJ1-1, with D possibly TRBD1 on 5 matching bases. The CDR3 sequence is 14 residues long. Looked up from germline, CDR1 is SNHLY and CDR2 is FYNNEI. The V gene lost 2 bases and the J gene lost 5 bases, with 12 bases spanning the gap. The CDR3 region has the DNA TGTGCCAGCAGTGAAAGGCAGGGAGGGACTGAAGCTTTCTTT. This encodes CASSERQGGTEAFF.

The rearrangement uses TRBV7-2 and TRBJ2-5; no clear D. This CDR3 spans 11 amino acids. Trimming pared 7 bases from V and 5 bases from J, leaving 8 bases between. Germline-derived CDR1 and CDR2 are SGHTA and FQGNSA. The CDR3 reads CASKASETQYF. The CDR3 bases are TGTGCCAGCAAAGCTTCTGAGACCCAGTACTTC.

The V call is TRBV5-4, the J call TRBJ1-2; the D is unclear. The length of the CDR3 is 14 residues. Germline values: CDR1 SGHNT, CDR2 YYREEE (reference sequence). Trimming stripped 2 bases from V and 0 bases from J, with 8 bases between. CDR3 residues: CASSFVGANYGYTF. The CDR3 DNA reads as TGTGCCAGCAGCTTTGTAGGAGCTAACTATGGCTACACCTTC.